A single sample gave rise to the 5 T cell receptor beta chains below, sequenced in a study of Ad26.COV2.S vaccination and SARS-CoV-2 variants. Specified treatment: about 20 received Ad26.COV2.S at low or high dose, single or two shots; a few received placebo; per-sample allocation not given. Sampling was done on day 63 after the first vaccine or placebo injection. TCRdb's copy holds only in-frame clones and misses some; the assay was immunoSEQ multiplex PCR. The table includes under 250,000 clones, 87% detected once. The material sequenced was peripheral blood, taken in a trial of Ad26.COV2.S vaccine versus placebo. The receptors stem from a person aged 18-60 years who received the Ad26.COV2.S COVID-19 vaccine or a placebo.

The chain combines TRBV18 with TRBJ1-1; TRBD1 matches at 7 bases. There are 15 residues in the CDR3. Germline trimming cut 0 bases from V and 5 bases from J; bases unmatched to any gene: 6. CDR1 KGHSH and CDR2 LQKENI come from the germline V gene. The CDR3 is CASSPPTGPDTEAFF. The CDR3 region has the DNA TGTGCCAGCTCACCACCGACAGGGCCGGATACTGAAGCTTTCTTT.

DNA of the CDR3: TGTGCCAGCAGCTCAGGTGGCGGGTTCACAGATACGCAGTATTTT. This sequence encodes CASSSGGGFTDTQYF. The chain combines TRBV9 with TRBJ2-3; TRBD2 is a possible D gene (5 bases). The V and J ends lost 4 bases and 2 bases respectively, with 14 bases between them. The CDR3 contains 15 residues. The germline gives CDR1 SGDLS, CDR2 YYNGEE.

V is TRBV7-2 and J is TRBJ1-2; perhaps TRBD1 as D (5 bases). The V gene lost 4 bases and the J gene lost 4 bases, with 10 bases spanning the gap. Germline-derived CDR1 and CDR2 are SGHTA and FQGNSA. The CDR3 runs to 13 residues. The CDR3 reads CASSWVDSYGYTF. CDR3 nucleotide sequence: TGTGCCAGCAGCTGGGTTGACAGCTATGGCTACACCTTC.

The J gene is TRBJ1-1, the V gene TRBV19, with D hard to call. The CDR3 runs 14 residues. The germline V gene encodes CDR1 LNHDA and CDR2 SQIVND (reference sequence). V dropped 5 bases and J dropped 1 base, with 11 bases sitting between them. The CDR3 DNA is TGTGCCAGTAGTTTGTGGGAGAAGAACACTGAAGCTTTCTTT. It encodes CASSLWEKNTEAFF.

The CDR3 DNA sequence: TGTGCCAGCAACATCGGAGGGGGGAATTCACCCCTCCACTTT. Its translation is CASNIGGGNSPLHF. The chain couples TRBV27 to TRBJ1-6; possible D gene TRBD1, 6 bases. The CDR3 is 14 residues long. The germline V gene encodes CDR1 MNHEY and CDR2 SMNVEV (reference sequence). Trimming removed 7 bases from V and 7 bases from J, with 14 bases in between.